This T cell receptor (beta chain) is drawn from a study of blood T cell repertoires in COVID-19. CDR3 length: 10 residues. The ends were cut back, 5 bases at V and 4 bases at J, with 3 bases in the middle. CDR1 is MNHEY and CDR2 is SVGAGI in the germline V gene. Original processing methods: Amplification of reference gene primers was used by the study to estimate nucleated cell counts. TCRdb's copy holds only in-frame clones and misses some; the assay was immunoSEQ multiplex PCR. V and J calls and clone size are as listed in that table; D and trimming were resolved from the DNA. The sample lists about 250,000 clones, more than 70% occurring once.

V is TRBV6-5 and J is TRBJ2-7; D gene uncertain. This receptor was obtained from a man aged 80 or over with acute or convalescent COVID-19. The sample comprised peripheral blood. CDR3 in DNA: TGTGCCAGCAGTCTTTACGAGCAGTACTTC. Translation: CASSLYEQYF.